Below are 27 T cell receptor beta chains sequenced from a single sample in a study of spatial heterogeneity in lung cancer. Regarding the study as a whole: The study found that expanded intratumoral alpha and beta TCR counts tracked tumor mutation counts.

This sample's time point: sample taken at primary tumor resection. Antigens for these TCRs are unknown. Via MiXCR, TCRdb re-called the 5' RACE reads, giving one row per CDR3 protein. Of roughly 8,000 distinct CDR3 sequences in the sample, roughly 7% were seen once. The sequences come from lung tumor tissue, collected at surgery. The receptors here all came from a female donor with early-stage non-small cell lung cancer.

In this sample, this clonotype turned up a few times. Little can be read into the size of this beta chain, an off-target read in a library designed for alpha chains. J is TRBJ2-1 and V is TRBV15; the match to TRBD2 covers 10 bases. This CDR3 is 18 amino acids long. Unmatched junction bases numbered 12, after V lost 1 base and J lost 6 bases. CDR1 and CDR2 from the germline V gene are LNHNV and YYDKDF (reference sequence). The CDR3 protein is CATSRGRGGGLASNEQFF. CDR3 nucleotide sequence: TGTGCCACCAGCAGAGGACGTGGAGGGGGACTAGCGTCCAATGAGCAGTTCTTC.

As to this clonotype: Little can be read into the size of this beta chain, an off-target read in a library designed for alpha chains. CDR3 DNA: TGCAGTGCTAGGAGGGGTAGTTCCTCCTACAATGAGCAGTTCTTC. Residues: CSARRGSSSYNEQFF. The chain carries TRBV20-1 and TRBJ2-1; TRBD1 or TRBD2 may be the D gene (5 bases each). The V gene lost 3 bases and the J gene lost 0 bases, with 12 bases spanning the gap. CDR3 length: 15 amino acids. Germline V CDR1 and CDR2: DFQATT, SNEGSKA (reference sequence).

This clonotype was seen at least ten times. The library was built for alpha chains, so this beta chain is an off-target read and its size means little. The chain combines TRBV7-6 with TRBJ2-7; the D is unclear. Per germline, CDR1 SGHVS and CDR2 FNYEAQ. The V and J ends lost 2 bases and 2 bases respectively, with 10 bases between them. The CDR3 runs 14 residues. CDR3 DNA: TGTGCCAGCAGCTTATCCCCGGCAACCTACGAGCAGTACTTC. It codes for CASSLSPATYEQYF.

By sample fraction, this clonotype is medium-sized. With the library built for alpha chains, this beta chain is off target and its frequency is not meaningful. The chain has TRBV14 and TRBJ1-1, with 8 positions matching TRBD1. CDR3 length: 12 residues. With 4 bases clipped from V and 11 bases from J, the junction kept 6 bases outside the gene matches. Per the germline V gene, CDR1 is SGHDN and CDR2 is FVKESK. The CDR3 region is CASSPGQGRAFF. The CDR3 nucleotides read TGTGCCAGCAGCCCAGGACAGGGACGGGCTTTCTTT.

This clonotype occurred many times. This beta chain represents an off-target read in a library built for alpha chains; its size is of limited meaning. The chain carries TRBV5-1 and TRBJ2-5; 10 bases are shared with TRBD2. The CDR3 is made up of 15 amino acids. Trimming removed 0 bases from V and 4 bases from J; junction bases left unmatched: 3. Looked up from germline, CDR1 is SGHRS and CDR2 is YFSETQ. CDR3 DNA: TGCGCCAGCAGCTTGGCTAGCGGGAGCATAGAGACCCAGTACTTC. Amino acids: CASSLASGSIETQYF.

This clonotype was detected many times. This beta chain is a stray sequence in a library constructed for alpha chains; its clone size is not meaningful. The chain joins TRBV5-1 to TRBJ2-1, with D hard to call. The CDR3 covers 14 residues. V lost 3 bases and J 7 bases, leaving 14 bases between the germline ends. CDR1 and CDR2 (germline): SGHRS, YFSETQ. The CDR3 is CASSSEWGKNEQFF. The CDR3 nucleotides are TGCGCCAGCAGCTCAGAATGGGGAAAAAATGAGCAGTTCTTC.

This clonotype was recorded at least ten times. This beta chain represents an off-target read in a library built for alpha chains; its size is of limited meaning. The chain's CDR3 is CASRADRVQNEKLFF. The CDR3 nucleotides read TGTGCCAGCAGAGCGGACAGGGTCCAAAATGAAAAACTGTTTTTT. The V gene is TRBV2, the J gene TRBJ1-4, with 8 bases lining up with TRBD1. Germline trimming cut 6 bases from V and 5 bases from J; bases unmatched to any gene: 8. The CDR3 consists of 15 residues. The germline V gene encodes CDR1 SNHLY and CDR2 FYNNEI.

By proportion, this clonotype is medium-sized. As an off-target read in a library built for alpha chains, this beta chain has a frequency of little significance. The rearrangement uses TRBV28 and TRBJ2-3; 9 bases map to TRBD1. The CDR3 runs 14 residues. Germline lookup yields CDR1 MDHEN and CDR2 SYDVKM. V shed 6 bases and J 5 bases; nucleotides not matched to a gene: 6. The CDR3 nucleotides are TGTGCCAGCAGCAGGGACAGGGTGAGAGATACGCAGTATTTT. It is translated as CASSRDRVRDTQYF. The full variable domain, its missing parts supplied by reference TRBV28 and TRBJ2-3, is DVKVTQSSRYLVKRTGEKVFLECVQDMDHENMFWYRQDPGLGLRLIYFSYDVKMKEKGDIPEGYSVSREKKERFSLILESASTNQTSMYLCASSRDRVRDTQYFGPGTRLTVL.

Within the sample, this clonotype is medium-sized. This beta chain slipped into a library made for alpha chains as a stray read, so its size is not meaningful. CDR3 coding DNA: TGTGCCAGTAGTATAATCGGAGAATCGAACACCGGGGAGCTGTTTTTT. This codes for CASSIIGESNTGELFF. The chain links TRBV19 to TRBJ2-2; D is uncertain. The CDR3 consists of 16 residues. The V and J ends lost 2 bases and 0 bases respectively, with 10 bases between them. CDR1 LNHDA and CDR2 SQIVND come from the germline V gene (reference sequence).

This clonotype is labeled medium-sized. The library was prepared for alpha chains; this beta chain is a stray read, so its frequency means little. The V gene is TRBV7-6, the J gene TRBJ1-1, with TRBD1 matching 10 bases. From germline, CDR1 is SGHVS and CDR2 FNYEAQ. CDR3 length: 17 residues. The V and J ends lost 5 bases and 5 bases, in that order; junction bases with no gene match: 14. This CDR3 is CASSPRMGQGTDTEAFF. The CDR3 DNA reads as TGTGCCAGCAGCCCTAGGATGGGACAGGGGACGGATACTGAAGCTTTCTTT.

As for this clonotype: This beta chain turned up in a library designed for alpha chains; as an off-target read, its abundance says little. The chain recombines TRBV29-1 with TRBJ2-2; perhaps D is TRBD1 or TRBD2 (6 bases each). Trimming left V 3 bases short and J 4 bases short, with 15 bases between. The CDR3 runs to 15 residues. Germline CDR1 reads SQVTM; CDR2 reads ANQGSEA. CDR3: CSVEEGGSGTGELFF. The CDR3 nucleotides read TGCAGCGTTGAGGAGGGGGGCTCGGGCACCGGGGAGCTGTTTTTT.

The sample holds many counts of this clonotype. Little can be read into the size of this beta chain, an off-target read in a library designed for alpha chains. This chain links TRBV5-1 with TRBJ2-5; TRBD2 is a possible D gene (6 bases). V was trimmed by 3 bases and J by 6 bases, leaving 12 bases between them. The CDR3 loop spans 13 amino acids. CDR1 is SGHRS and CDR2 is YFSETQ in the germline V gene. Here the CDR3 reads CASSSSGVKTQYF. The CDR3 DNA reads TGCGCCAGCAGCTCGTCGGGGGTAAAGACCCAGTACTTC.

A note on this clonotype: A much larger clone is a single base away; this may be a read error. As an off-target read in a library built for alpha chains, this beta chain has a frequency of little significance. This sequence joins TRBV27 and TRBJ2-2; maybe TRBD2 (6 bases). The V gene's germline CDR1 is MNHEY and CDR2 SMNVEV (reference sequence). The CDR3 extends over 12 amino acids. CDR3 DNA sequence: TGTGCCAGCAATTTAGCGGCCGGGGAGCTGTTTTTT. Amino acid sequence: CASNLAAGELFF.

By frequency in the sample, this clonotype is medium-sized. This beta chain turned up in a library designed for alpha chains; as an off-target read, its abundance says little. The rearrangement joins TRBV10-2 to TRBJ2-2; D is perhaps TRBD1 (6 bases). The V and J ends lost 6 bases and 2 bases respectively, with 13 bases between them. The V gene's germline CDR1 is WSHSY and CDR2 SAAADI. This CDR3 region has 15 residues. CDR3 coding DNA: TGCGCCAGCAGGTCGGGACACCTTAACACCGGGGAGCTGTTTTTT. Its protein is CASRSGHLNTGELFF.

By sample share, this clonotype is medium-sized. Since the library was made to target alpha chains, this beta chain is a stray read and its abundance is not meaningful. The CDR3 here is CASSLSGSYNSPLHF. CDR3 coding DNA: TGTGCCAGCAGTCTTTCGGGAAGCTATAATTCACCCCTCCACTTT. This rearrangement joins TRBV27 to TRBJ1-6; D gene unclear. This CDR3 contains 15 residues. With 5 bases removed from V and 3 bases from J, the gap between germline ends came to 11 bases. Per germline, CDR1 MNHEY and CDR2 SMNVEV (reference sequence).

This clonotype showed up many times. Found in a library prepared for alpha chains, this beta chain is an off-target read, and its abundance has little meaning. V usage is TRBV10-3 and J usage is TRBJ2-7, with D perhaps matching TRBD1 (5 bases). CDR3 length: 12 amino acids. V lost 6 bases and J 3 bases, leaving 9 bases between the germline ends. Per germline, CDR1 ENHRY and CDR2 SYGVKD. CDR3 in amino acids: CAIRVDSYEQYF. The CDR3 nucleotides are TGTGCCATCAGGGTTGACAGCTACGAGCAGTACTTC.

This clonotype is medium-sized. This beta chain was picked up by a library intended for alpha chains and is off target, so its count carries little meaning. The chain couples TRBV29-1 to TRBJ1-1, with 8 bases matching TRBD1. The CDR3 consists of 13 residues. Germline V gene lookup returns CDR1 SQVTM and CDR2 ANQGSEA. With V trimmed by 6 bases and J by 6 bases, 9 bases remained unmatched. DNA for the CDR3: TGCAGCGTCGGGACAGGCCATGGCGCTGAAGCTTTCTTT. Its protein is CSVGTGHGAEAFF.

This clonotype was picked up many times. Being off target in a library aimed at alpha chains, this beta chain has a size of little meaning. This chain links TRBV21-1 with TRBJ2-7; TRBD1 was called by the table and not checked on the DNA. TRBV21-1 is flagged as a pseudogene. The CDR3 spans 14 residues. The CDR3: CASSTRTGAYEQYF. The DNA of the CDR3 is TGTGCCAGCAGCACCAGGACAGGGGCCTACGAGCAGTACTTC.

In this sample, this clonotype is medium-sized. Because this beta chain is a stray read in a library intended to capture alpha chains, its abundance should not be given much weight. V and J are TRBV7-9 and TRBJ2-1, with D maybe TRBD2 (5 bases). Trimming removed 4 bases at V and 0 bases at J, with 13 bases between. Germline V gene data show CDR1 as SEHNR and CDR2 as FQNEAQ (reference sequence). CDR3 length: 16 residues. For the CDR3, the DNA is TGTGCCAGCAGCTACTGGGAGCGGCCCTCCTACAATGAGCAGTTCTTC. This gives the protein CASSYWERPSYNEQFF. The full variable domain, in which reference TRBV7-9 and TRBJ2-1 provide the parts outside the CDR3, is DTGVSQNPRHKITKRGQNVTFRCDPISEHNRLYWYRQTLGQGPEFLTYFQNEAQLEKSRLLSDRFSAERPKGSFSTLEIQRTEQGDSAMYLCASSYWERPSYNEQFFGPGTRLTVL.

In this sample, this clonotype turned up many times. This beta chain lies outside the target of a library built for alpha chains; its clone size means little. V usage is TRBV20-1 and J usage is TRBJ2-2, with 12 bases fitting TRBD2. CDR3 length: 18 residues. Germline V gene data show CDR1 as DFQATT and CDR2 as SNEGSKA (reference sequence). Trimming at V came to 3 bases and at J to 1 base, leaving 9 bases not matched to a gene. DNA for the CDR3: TGCAGTGCTAGGAAAGGTCTAGCGGGAGGGTTGAACACCGGGGAGCTGTTTTTT. As protein: CSARKGLAGGLNTGELFF.

At least ten counts were recorded for this clonotype. With the library built for alpha chains, this beta chain is off target and its frequency is not meaningful. V gene TRBV6-5 combines with J gene TRBJ2-7; D is possibly TRBD1 or TRBD2 (5 bases each). Germline loops: CDR1 MNHEY, CDR2 SVGAGI. The CDR3 spans 17 residues. With 10 bases removed from V and 0 bases from J, the gap between germline ends came to 25 bases. CDR3 in amino acids: CATTRGAVWGSSYEQYF. The CDR3 coding sequence is TGTGCCACCACCCGAGGGGCGGTGTGGGGAAGCTCCTACGAGCAGTACTTC.

This clonotype was observed at least ten times. As an off-target read in a library built for alpha chains, this beta chain has a frequency of little significance. This sequence joins TRBV7-9 and TRBJ2-6; 8 bases are shared with TRBD1. Trimming at V came to 1 base and at J to 0 bases, leaving 5 bases not matched to a gene. The CDR3 runs to 18 residues. Germline V gene lookup returns CDR1 SEHNR and CDR2 FQNEAQ (reference sequence). The CDR3 loop is CASSLVDRGSSGANVLTF. DNA for the CDR3: TGTGCCAGCAGCTTAGTCGACAGGGGAAGCTCTGGGGCCAACGTCCTGACTTTC.

At least ten counts were recorded for this clonotype. The library was designed around alpha chains, so this beta chain is a stray read whose abundance carries little weight. The chain recombines TRBV20-1 with TRBJ1-1; D might be TRBD1 (5 bases). CDR1 is DFQATT, CDR2 SNEGSKA, per germline (reference sequence). The CDR3 covers 12 residues. Trimming shortened V by 5 bases and J by 6 bases, and 13 bases separated the two germline ends. The DNA for the CDR3 is TGCAGTGCTCACAGTCAGGGACCTGAAGCTTTCTTT. Protein: CSAHSQGPEAFF.

About this clonotype: This beta chain turned up in a library designed for alpha chains; as an off-target read, its abundance says little. The chain recombines TRBV20-1 with TRBJ1-1, with TRBD1 identical over 7 bases. CDR1 DFQATT and CDR2 SNEGSKA come from the germline V gene (reference sequence). The trim removed 6 bases at V and 8 bases at J, leaving 12 bases unmatched. This CDR3 is built from 13 residues. The DNA of the CDR3 is TGCAGTGCCCCCGGACAGGTGCTTAGGGAAGCTTTCTTT. Translating it yields CSAPGQVLREAFF.

Turning to this clonotype: This beta chain is a stray read from a library made for alpha chains; its abundance is not meaningful. The V and J genes are TRBV24-1 and TRBJ2-1; a weak D match, TRBD2 (5 bases). This CDR3 has 14 residues. V shed 5 bases and J shed 1 base, with 8 bases lying between them. Germline V lookup: CDR1 KGHDR, CDR2 SFDVKD. This chain's CDR3 is CATSVEGSYNEQFF. Here the CDR3 DNA reads TGTGCCACCAGTGTAGAGGGATCCTACAATGAGCAGTTCTTC.

By frequency in the sample, this clonotype is medium-sized. The library was built for alpha chains, so this beta chain is an off-target read and its size means little. The chain recombines TRBV2 with TRBJ2-2; 9 nucleotides line up with TRBD2. The CDR3 consists of 16 residues. Germline values: CDR1 SNHLY, CDR2 FYNNEI. The V gene end was trimmed by 7 bases and the J gene end by 7 bases; junction bases not matched to a gene: 13. CDR3 residues: CASTGDSGSFVGELFF. CDR3 nucleotides: TGTGCCAGCACGGGGGATAGCGGGAGTTTTGTCGGGGAGCTGTTTTTT. Full variable domain (missing parts from reference TRBV2 and TRBJ2-2): EPEVTQTPSHQVTQMGQEVILRCVPISNHLYFYWYRQILGQKVEFLVSFYNNEISEKSEIFDDQFSVERPDGSNFTLKIRSTKLEDSAMYFCASTGDSGSFVGELFFGEGSRLTVL.

This clonotype has ten or more counts. Since the library was made to target alpha chains, this beta chain is a stray read and its abundance is not meaningful. The chain uses TRBV6-1 and TRBJ2-3; a possible D gene is TRBD2 (6 bases). V was shortened by 4 bases and J by 0 bases, with 11 bases between the two germline ends. CDR1 and CDR2 from the germline V gene are MNHNS and SASEGT. The CDR3 runs 15 residues. Here the CDR3 reads CASSVISGSTDTQYF. In DNA form, the CDR3 reads TGTGCCAGCAGTGTAATTAGCGGAAGCACAGATACGCAGTATTTT.